The rows below give T cell receptor beta chains drawn from one sample of a study of human T cells and chemical hapten exposure. MiXCR was run by TCRdb on the RACE reads, yielding one entry per CDR3 protein. The table includes 65,000 to 95,000 distinct CDR3 sequences, about 6.3% detected once. The sequences come from whole blood, collected in connection with sensitization to the hapten diphenylcyclopropenone (DPC). These receptors originate from a woman aged 25-40 years with alopecia areata. Some clones in this sample may be carry-over from other donors' samples. The CDR3 runs from the conserved cysteine through the conserved F or W. The D gene is left open where the match is weak. Clone size is stated in some rows and not others, as once, few, many or a class when expanded.

clone_size	v_call	d_call	j_call	cdr3_nt	cdr3_aa
NA	TRBV3-1	NA	TRBJ1-4	TGTGCCAGCTCAGGGCGGGGGAGAAGTGCGGAAAAACTGTTTTTT	CASSGRGRSAEKLFF
few	TRBV30	TRBD1	TRBJ1-6	TGTGCCTGGACTAGGGACAGTAGATCACCCCTCAACTTT	CAWTRDSRSPLNF
NA	TRBV6-6	TRBD2	TRBJ2-7	TGTGCCAGCAGTCAACGGACTAGCGCCGAGCAGTACTTC	CASSQRTSAEQYF
NA	TRBV7-9	NA	TRBJ1-1	TGTGCCAGCAGCTTATCCGTGACAATGGGCACTGAAGCTTTCTTT	CASSLSVTMGTEAFF
NA	TRBV5-4	NA	TRBJ1-2	TGTGCCAGCAGCTTGGGGGGGAGCGGATCGGCCGGCTACACCTTC	CASSLGGSGSAGYTF
few	TRBV7-9	NA	TRBJ2-3	TGTGCCAGCAGCACCAAGGACCTAGGAGGTACAGATACGCAGTATTTT	CASSTKDLGGTDTQYF
NA	TRBV2	NA	TRBJ1-5	TGTGCCAGCAGGGAATATCAACAGGGTAGCAATCAGCCCCAGCATTTT	CASREYQQGSNQPQHF
many	TRBV7-6	NA	TRBJ2-1	TGTGCCAGCACCCCCCCCTCGAATGAGCAGTTCTTC	CASTPPSNEQFF
many	TRBV12-3/TRBV12-4	NA	TRBJ1-1	TGTGCCAGCAGTTTCCAATCAGGGGCTGAAGCTTTCTTT	CASSFQSGAEAFF
NA	TRBV29-1	TRBD1	TRBJ1-1	TGCAGCGTTGCCACCGGGACAGGAAACACTGAAGCTTTCTTT	CSVATGTGNTEAFF
NA	TRBV11-2	NA	TRBJ1-1	TGTGCCAGCAGCTTAGGTCGGACAGCGAACTCTGAAGCTTTCTTT	CASSLGRTANSEAFF
few	TRBV5-1	NA	TRBJ1-1	TGCGCCAGCAGCTTGTATCCGGGGGCGGGCACTGAAGCTTTCTTT	CASSLYPGAGTEAFF
many	TRBV29-1	NA	TRBJ2-2	TGCAGCGTTGAGTGGCAGGAATACGTGGGAACCGGGGAGCTGTTTTTT	CSVEWQEYVGTGELFF
NA	TRBV14	NA	TRBJ1-3	TGTGCCAGCAGCCGGGACCTTGGGAGCTCTGGAAACACCATATATTTT	CASSRDLGSSGNTIYF
NA	TRBV5-1	NA	TRBJ2-7	TGCGCCAGCACCACCGACACCCTTGGGTCCTACGAGCAGTACTTC	CASTTDTLGSYEQYF
NA	TRBV7-9	TRBD2	TRBJ2-3	TGTGCCAGCAGCTCAGCGGGAGTCACAGATACGCAGTATTTT	CASSSAGVTDTQYF
many	TRBV6-6	TRBD1	TRBJ2-3	TGTGCCACCGCGCGGGGACAGGGCGTAGATACGCAGTATTTT	CATARGQGVDTQYF
many	TRBV2	NA	TRBJ1-1	TGTGCCAGCAGTGATGTGGTTAAGAACACTGAAGCTTTCTTT	CASSDVVKNTEAFF